The rows below give T cell receptor beta chains drawn from one sample of a study of blood T cell repertoires in COVID-19. Produced via immunoSEQ multiplex PCR; TCRdb's table is partial and in-frame only. The data hold more than 150,000 clones, with approximately 80% observed a single time. Sequencing was done on a sample of PBMCs or T cells enriched from blood (not recorded which). These receptors were obtained from a man between 60 and 70 years old who had been exposed to COVID-19. Each CDR3 is given with its conserved first and last residue. The order of the fields is J gene, V gene, CDR3 protein.

TRBJ1-2 TRBV29-1 CSVDGREAYGYTF
TRBJ2-1 TRBV9 CASSVSSRLAEQFF
TRBJ1-4 TRBV5-1 CASSPGDGYNEKLFF
TRBJ2-7 TRBV18 CASSPQGVADEQYF
TRBJ2-7 TRBV28 CASSVVAGRHEQYF
TRBJ1-4 TRBV30 CAWNRGSEKLFF
TRBJ2-6 TRBV7-8 CASILSGANVLTF
TRBJ2-3 TRBV4-2 CASSQDTHGTSGYTDTQYF
TRBJ2-4 TRBV4-3 CASSQAGVAGSGNIQYF
TRBJ1-5 TRBV7-9 CASSLDSFNQPQHF
TRBJ2-3 TRBV29-1 CSVASGSFNTQYF
TRBJ1-1 TRBV6-5 CAGSRQANTEAFF
TRBJ1-6 TRBV27 CASSLSDRASSPLHF
TRBJ1-1 TRBV6-5 CASRRDRLSAFF
TRBJ1-2 TRBV19 CASSMDSYGYTF
TRBJ1-1 TRBV6-5 CASSRDRVVTEAFF
TRBJ1-5 TRBV19 CASSISGRVLSPQHF
TRBJ2-2 TRBV7-3 CASSRLAGLNTGELFF
TRBJ2-7 TRBV6-5 CASRSLLGTNYEQYF
TRBJ1-2 TRBV27 CASSFDRFYGYTF
TRBJ1-4 TRBV27 CASSPPGLGKLFF
TRBJ2-3 TRBV19 CATTLGGSTDTQYF
TRBJ1-4 TRBV7-9 CASSLGDATNEKLFF
TRBJ2-7 TRBV6-5 CASRSTGQFYEQYF
TRBJ2-5 TRBV19 CASTPGLALDTQYF
TRBJ1-1 TRBV11-2 CASSLVTGTTEAFF
TRBJ1-6 TRBV7-2 CASSLQAYNSPLHF
TRBJ2-7 TRBV20-1 CSASKGTSGSGANEQYF
TRBJ2-1 TRBV7-3 CASSLGQGGNEQFF
TRBJ2-1 TRBV20-1 CSASMSERARNEQFF
TRBJ2-3 TRBV15 CATSRDSIDTQYF
TRBJ2-1 TRBV19 CASSISPARQGAGNEQFF
TRBJ2-7 TRBV4-2 CASSQETGDEQYF
TRBJ1-4 TRBV28 CASSGWQGLGLEKLFF
TRBJ2-7 TRBV6-5 CASRPQGKHDYEQYF
TRBJ2-1 TRBV27 CASSLSIGGFPYNEQFF
TRBJ1-5 TRBV7-8 CASSSTGLFSNQPQHF
TRBJ2-7 TRBV9 CASSVGAGGNEQYF
TRBJ2-7 TRBV14 CASSRLGQGVSYEQYF
TRBJ1-1 TRBV5-6 CASSFRTSGMNTEAFF